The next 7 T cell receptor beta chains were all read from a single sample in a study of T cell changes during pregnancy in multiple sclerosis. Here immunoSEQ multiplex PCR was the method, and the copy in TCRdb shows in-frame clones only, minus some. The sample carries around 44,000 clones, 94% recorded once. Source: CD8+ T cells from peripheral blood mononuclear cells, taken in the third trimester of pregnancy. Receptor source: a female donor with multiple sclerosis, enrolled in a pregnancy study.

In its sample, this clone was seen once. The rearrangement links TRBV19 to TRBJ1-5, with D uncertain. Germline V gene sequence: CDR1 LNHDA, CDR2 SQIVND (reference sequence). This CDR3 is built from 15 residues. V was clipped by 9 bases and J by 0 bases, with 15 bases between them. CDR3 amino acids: CASLPSAVSNQPQHF. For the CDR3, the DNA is TGTGCCAGCCTGCCGTCGGCGGTTAGCAATCAGCCCCAGCATTTT.

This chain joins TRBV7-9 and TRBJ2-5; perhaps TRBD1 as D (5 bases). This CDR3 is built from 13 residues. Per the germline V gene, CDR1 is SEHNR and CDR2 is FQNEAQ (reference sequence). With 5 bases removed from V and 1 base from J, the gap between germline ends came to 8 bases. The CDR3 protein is CASSRQLQETQYF. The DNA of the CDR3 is TGTGCCAGCAGCCGACAGCTCCAAGAGACCCAGTACTTC.

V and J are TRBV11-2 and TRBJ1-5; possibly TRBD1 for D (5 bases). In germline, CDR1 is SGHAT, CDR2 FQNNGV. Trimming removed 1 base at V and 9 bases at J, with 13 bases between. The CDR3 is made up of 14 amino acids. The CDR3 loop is CASSLGQGAWPQHF. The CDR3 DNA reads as TGTGCCAGCAGCTTAGGGCAGGGCGCATGGCCCCAGCATTTT.

The CDR3 DNA reads as TGTGCCAGCAGCTCACCCGGGACTAGACGCTACGAGCAGTACTTC. It codes for CASSSPGTRRYEQYF. The chain uses TRBV7-9 and TRBJ2-7; TRBD2 matches 8 bases. Germline CDR1 reads SEHNR; CDR2 reads FQNEAQ (reference sequence). The V and J ends lost 4 bases and 3 bases, in that order; junction bases with no gene match: 8. This CDR3 contains 15 residues. Full variable domain (remainder filled in from reference TRBV7-9 and TRBJ2-7): DTGVSQNPRHKITKRGQNVTFRCDPISEHNRLYWYRQTLGQGPEFLTYFQNEAQLEKSRLLSDRFSAERPKGSFSTLEIQRTEQGDSAMYLCASSSPGTRRYEQYFGPGTRLTVT.

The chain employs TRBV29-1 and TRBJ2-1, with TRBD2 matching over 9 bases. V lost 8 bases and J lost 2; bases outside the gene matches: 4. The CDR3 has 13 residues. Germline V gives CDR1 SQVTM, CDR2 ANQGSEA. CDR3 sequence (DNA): TGCAGCAACTTAGCGGGAGCCTACAATGAGCAGTTCTTC. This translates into CSNLAGAYNEQFF.

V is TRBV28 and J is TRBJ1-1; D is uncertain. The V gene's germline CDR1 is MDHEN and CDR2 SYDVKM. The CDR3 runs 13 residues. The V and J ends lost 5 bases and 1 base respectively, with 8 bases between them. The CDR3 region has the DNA TGTGCCAGCAGTCTCCTTCGGAACACTGAAGCTTTCTTT. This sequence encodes CASSLLRNTEAFF.

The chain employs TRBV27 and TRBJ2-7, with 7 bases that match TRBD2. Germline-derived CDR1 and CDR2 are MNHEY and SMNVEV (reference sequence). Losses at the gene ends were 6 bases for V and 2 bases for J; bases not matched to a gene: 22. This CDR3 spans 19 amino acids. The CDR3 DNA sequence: TGTGCCAGCAGCCGGCCGGGGCTAGCATTCGGGGGGATTCCCTACGAGCAGTACTTC. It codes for CASSRPGLAFGGIPYEQYF.